The clone carrying this TCR beta chain was picked up many times. The data derive from a study of human T cells and chemical hapten exposure. Time point indicated: healthy volunteer bleed at 2 weeks. Unfractionated whole blood yielded total RNA. Unique molecular identifiers were affixed to discrete cDNA molecules within the library. Study processing details: With a range of about 20,000 to 750,000, the median per sample was 95,638 TCRs. Using its own MiXCR run on the RACE reads, TCRdb lists one record per CDR3 protein. The authors' filters were not applied to this entry. The repertoire consists of roughly 49,000 distinct CDR3 sequences, with around 4.5% occurring once and the leading ten covering about 1.6%. The specimen sequenced was whole blood. The TCR sequence derives from a female donor in good health. Some clones in this sample may be carry-over from other donors' samples.

In DNA, the CDR3 is TGTGCCAGCAGCGAAAGGGGCAGGGCCGCGTCGGGGTTTCAGCCCCAGCATTTT. The encoded protein is CASSERGRAASGFQPQHF. The genes are TRBV2 and TRBJ1-5; the D gene is possibly TRBD1 (5 bases). V was clipped by 6 bases and J by 6 bases, with 27 bases between them. This CDR3 has 18 amino acids. Germline V gene lookup returns CDR1 SNHLY and CDR2 FYNNEI.